This record covers a single T cell receptor (beta chain). This clone's antigen is unknown. Base qualities were left out, and no much larger clone turns up one base away. This specimen comes from a study of T cell responses to AZD1222 COVID-19 vaccine (dated by TCRdb to about 2021). For context, the study as a whole: TCR sequencing was performed for about 250 trial participants, of whom roughly 200 were given two doses of AZD1222 and about 25 were given two doses of MenACWY control vaccine. Trial participants were enrolled by age into subgroups of 18-55, 56-69 and 70-plus years, and 148, 28 and 57 TCR-sequenced participants, respectively, were included in these subgroups.

The CDR3 regions of human TCRbeta chains were subjected to immunosequencing. As for the authors' bioinformatics: TCRs in the repertoires were compared against a reference library of SARS-CoV-2-specific TCRs that had been generated with the MIRA antigen-specificity platform. Breadth meant the fraction of unique TCRs that were SARS-CoV-2-associated, whereas depth meant the fraction of total T cells that were SARS-CoV-2-associated. Using the MIRA data, every spike-specific TCR was mapped to the spike region that the TCR reacted to and assigned to either a CD4 or a CD8 class. Log10-transformed breadth and depth values were compared by one-way ANOVA with Sidak's multiple comparisons tests. The clones in this table, taken by TCRdb from immuneACCESS, are in-frame only. Not every clone is retained; where verified, under half of the shortfall comes from an unresolved V gene, and the cause of the rest is unknown. Clone size and V and J calls were adopted from that table, with D and trimming inferred from the DNA. The table for this sample lists over 60,000 clones; 80% of them were counted only once. The biggest ten clones account for over 12% of the sample.

The germline V gene (reference sequence) supplies CDR1 LNHDA and CDR2 SQIVND. Relative to germline, V is 3 bases shorter and J is 7 bases shorter, with 7 bases between their ends. The cysteine opens and the phenylalanine closes a CDR3 of 12 amino acids. CDR3 DNA only is kept here, 36 bases in frame from base 1. Reading the label with the study, this specimen's time point is: about 28 days (+/-7) after the second vaccine dose. Because spike-specific TCR depth and breadth did not differ between the two schedules, AZD1222 recipients who got a second dose at roughly 4 weeks were pooled with those who got a second dose at roughly 12 weeks. Vaccinee samples came from UK trials COV001 and COV002, including a single-blind randomized controlled phase 2/3 trial of AZD1222 (ChAdOx1 nCoV-19) in healthy adults. For TCRbeta chain sequencing, PBMC samples were collected from trial participants at day 0 and at day 28 after the second dose.

The paper's findings and limits, for the study overall: The vaccine-associated CD4 TCRs covered the entire spike protein, and the dominant responses fell in regions 160-218 and 743-854. Reportedly, close to half of the unique spike-specific TCRs recognized epitopes lying outside the regions that are mutated in the B.1.351 and B.1.1.7 variants. Spike-specific TCR breadth and depth rose significantly after two AZD1222 doses compared with day 0 and with MenACWY recipients. Most participants were white British and females outnumbered males, and the authors suggested that clonal diversity may have been underestimated. Conclusions about previously exposed vaccinees are limited, since just a handful of AZD1222 recipients were seropositive for SARS-CoV-2 at baseline. The 56-69-year group was small, and its depth increase did not reach significance, likely because of low power. Because no day 14 peak-response samples were available, the repertoires could be characterized only after the peak T cell response.

The sequence was obtained from an adult who received the AZD1222 COVID-19 vaccine. The rearranged chain carries TRBV19 and TRBJ2-1; the D gene is possibly TRBD2, with 5 bases matching. The sample in question was peripheral blood, obtained 28 days after the second AZD1222 dose. The nucleotide sequence is given as TGTGCCAGTAGTATGAGGAGGAATGAGCAGTTCTTC. Translation gives CASSMRRNEQFF.